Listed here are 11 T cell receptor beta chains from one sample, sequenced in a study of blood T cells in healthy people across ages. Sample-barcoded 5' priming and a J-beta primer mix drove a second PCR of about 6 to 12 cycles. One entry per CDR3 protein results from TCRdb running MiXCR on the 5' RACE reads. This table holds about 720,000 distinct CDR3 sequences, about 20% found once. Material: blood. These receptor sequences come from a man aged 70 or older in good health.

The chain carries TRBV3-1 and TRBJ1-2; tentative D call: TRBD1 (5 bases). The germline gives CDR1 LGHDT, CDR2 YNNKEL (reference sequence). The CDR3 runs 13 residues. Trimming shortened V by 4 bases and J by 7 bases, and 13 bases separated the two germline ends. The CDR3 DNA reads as TGTGCCAGCAGCCCTCAAGGCAGGGCTGGCTACACCTTC. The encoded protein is CASSPQGRAGYTF.

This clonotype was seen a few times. This chain's CDR3 is CASSPMDGFNEKLFF. The DNA of the CDR3 is TGTGCCAGCAGCCCTATGGACGGTTTTAATGAAAAACTGTTTTTT. This rearrangement joins TRBV7-2 to TRBJ1-4; no firm D call. V dropped 5 bases and J dropped 4 bases, with 14 bases sitting between them. Germline lookup yields CDR1 SGHTA and CDR2 FQGNSA. The CDR3 loop spans 15 amino acids.

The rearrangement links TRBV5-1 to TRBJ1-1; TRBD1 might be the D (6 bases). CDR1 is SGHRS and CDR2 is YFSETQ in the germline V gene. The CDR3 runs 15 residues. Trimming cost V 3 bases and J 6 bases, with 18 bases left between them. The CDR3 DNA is TGCGCCAGCAGCTATATCACAGGGAAGGTCGCTGAAGCTTTCTTT. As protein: CASSYITGKVAEAFF. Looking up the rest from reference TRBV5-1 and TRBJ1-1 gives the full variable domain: KAGVTQTPRYLIKTRGQQVTLSCSPISGHRSVSWYQQTPGQGLQFLFEYFSETQRNKGNFPGRFSGRQFSNSRSEMNVSTLELGDSALYLCASSYITGKVAEAFFGQGTRLTVV.

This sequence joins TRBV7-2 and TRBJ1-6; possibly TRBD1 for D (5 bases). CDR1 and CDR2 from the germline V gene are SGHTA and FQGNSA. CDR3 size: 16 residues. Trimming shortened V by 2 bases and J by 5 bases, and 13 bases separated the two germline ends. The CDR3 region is CASSLTGGIHNSPLHF. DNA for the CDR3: TGTGCCAGCAGCTTAACGGGGGGGATCCATAATTCACCCCTCCACTTT.

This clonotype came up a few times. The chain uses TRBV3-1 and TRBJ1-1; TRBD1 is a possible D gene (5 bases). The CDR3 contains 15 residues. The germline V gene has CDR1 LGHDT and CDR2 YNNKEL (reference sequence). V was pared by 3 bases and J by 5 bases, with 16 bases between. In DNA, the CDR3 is TGTGCCAGCAGCCAGTCTGGTCAGGGTCGGACTGAAGCTTTCTTT. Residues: CASSQSGQGRTEAFF.

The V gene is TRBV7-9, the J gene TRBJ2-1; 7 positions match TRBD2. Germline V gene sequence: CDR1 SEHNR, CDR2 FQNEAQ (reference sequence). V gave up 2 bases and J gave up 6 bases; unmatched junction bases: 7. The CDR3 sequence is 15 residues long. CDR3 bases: TGTGCCAGCAGCTTAAGGGCTAGCGGATTCAATGAGCAGTTCTTC. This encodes CASSLRASGFNEQFF.

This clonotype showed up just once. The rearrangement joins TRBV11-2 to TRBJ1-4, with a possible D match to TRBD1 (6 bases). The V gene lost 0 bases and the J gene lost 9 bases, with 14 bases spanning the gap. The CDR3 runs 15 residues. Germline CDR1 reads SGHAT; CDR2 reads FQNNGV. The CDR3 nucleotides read TGTGCCAGCAGCTTAGATACAGGGAGCGCTCAAAAACTGTTTTTT. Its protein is CASSLDTGSAQKLFF.

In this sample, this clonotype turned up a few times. CDR3 coding DNA: TGTGCCAGCAGCCGAAACGGGGGTCAGCCCCAGCATTTT. It is translated as CASSRNGGQPQHF. This chain joins TRBV5-6 and TRBJ1-5; D may be TRBD1 (5 bases). Deletions cut 4 bases from V and 6 bases from J, with 11 bases between. The CDR3 spans 13 residues. Germline CDR1 and CDR2: SGHDT and YYEEEE.

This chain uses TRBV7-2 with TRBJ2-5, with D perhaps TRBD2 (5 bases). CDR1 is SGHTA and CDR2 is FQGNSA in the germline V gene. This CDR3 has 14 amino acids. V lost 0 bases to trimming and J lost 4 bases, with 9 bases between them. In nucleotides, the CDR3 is TGTGCCAGCAGCTTAGCGGGAGTCGCAGAGACCCAGTACTTC. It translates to CASSLAGVAETQYF.

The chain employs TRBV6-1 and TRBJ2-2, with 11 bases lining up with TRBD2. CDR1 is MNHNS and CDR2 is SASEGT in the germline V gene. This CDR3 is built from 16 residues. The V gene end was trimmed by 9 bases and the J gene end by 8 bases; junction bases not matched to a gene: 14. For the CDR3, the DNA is TGTGCCAGTGAAAAGACTAGCGGGACCTTCCGGGGGGAGCTGTTTTTT. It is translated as CASEKTSGTFRGELFF.

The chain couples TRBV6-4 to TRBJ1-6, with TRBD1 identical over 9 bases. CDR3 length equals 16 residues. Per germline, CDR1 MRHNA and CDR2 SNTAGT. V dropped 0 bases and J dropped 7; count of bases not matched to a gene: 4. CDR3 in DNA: TGTGCCAGCAGTGACTCGGGACAGGGCCGCAATTCACCCCTCCACTTT. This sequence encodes CASSDSGQGRNSPLHF.